Described below is a single T cell receptor (beta chain) sequence and its context. Antigen: not known. The germline V gene has CDR1 LNHNV and CDR2 YYDKDF (reference sequence). The ends lost 3 bases at V and 1 base at J; junction bases unmatched: 5. The CDR3 spans 15 residues. Regulatory (CD25-high CD127-low) and conventional (CD25-low CD127-high) CD4+ T cells were sorted separately. Primers: 52 TRBV forward and 13 TRBJ reverse. The data were produced by immunoSEQ multiplex PCR, yet TCRdb's version contains in-frame clones alone and is incomplete. The sample carries tens of thousands of clones, roughly 93% recorded once. The data originate from a study of regulatory T cells. Study-wide results and limits: In CD3G-deficient patients, conventional CD4+ T cells were enriched for hydrophobic CDR3 residues at positions 6 and 7.

The chain recombines TRBV15 with TRBJ1-1, with 7 bases aligning to TRBD1. This clonotype was sampled from a child under 10 years old with CD3G deficiency. Sequenced sample: conventional CD4+ T cells sorted from blood. CDR3 sequence reads: CATSRPGQRNTEAFF. CDR3 bases: TGTGCCACCAGCAGGCCGGGACAGAGGAACACTGAAGCTTTCTTT.